This T cell receptor beta chain is drawn from a study of cytomegalovirus exposure and HLA in healthy donors. On the study more broadly: There were more than 350 genotyped donors. Of these, roughly 80% fell in the genetic ancestry cluster associated with self-reported Caucasian donors.

PCR amplification relied on 60 Vbeta primers (plus 13 Jbeta primers). Sequencing used immunoSEQ multiplex PCR; TCRdb keeps in-frame clones, though not all of them. The table includes approximately 86,000 clones, 85% detected once. Healthy donors of bone marrow made up the group. The V gene end was trimmed by 3 bases and the J gene end by 5 bases; junction bases not matched to a gene: 4. Germline assignment: CDR1 SGHRS and CDR2 YFSETQ. This CDR3 spans 14 amino acids. Study observations and caveats: Within the data, a cluster of highly shared sequence variants was likely a sequencing artifact. Most TCRs appeared rarely, but some public TCRs recurred in many donors.

This clone has only one observation. Antigen specificity is unknown. Sequencing input: PBMCs. The J gene is TRBJ2-1, the V gene TRBV5-1, with 8 bases identical to TRBD2. The origin of this receptor is a man in his forties in good health and CMV-seropositive. The CDR3 bases are TGCGCCAGCAGCTCGGGGGGGCCTAACAATGAGCAGTTCTTC. Protein: CASSSGGPNNEQFF.